This paragraph reports one T cell receptor (beta chain). The antigen remains unidentified. Though probably carrying unrecorded immune exposures, donors were nominally healthy at sampling. A multiplex PCR was run with 60 Vbeta primers and 13 Jbeta primers. Using immunoSEQ multiplex PCR, the repertoire was profiled, and TCRdb retains in-frame clones only, with some absent. The table records over 130,000 clones, 80% to 85% of them present only once. V shed 0 bases, J shed 3 bases, and the junction held 5 bases outside the gene matches. CDR1 is LGHNA, CDR2 YNFKEQ, per germline. The CDR3 covers 15 residues. This specimen belongs to a study of cytomegalovirus exposure and HLA in healthy donors. Study observations and caveats: Earlier analysis looked at TCR beta V segments, and most were productive about 87% or about 30% of the time. High sensitivity and specificity were reportedly achieved when the classifier diagnosed cytomegalovirus status.

The material sequenced was PBMCs. The chain couples TRBV4-2 to TRBJ2-7; 7 positions agree with TRBD1. The clonotype originates from a female donor in good health and CMV-seronegative. This chain's CDR3 is CASSQDLTGNYEQYF. The CDR3 nucleotides are TGTGCCAGCAGCCAAGATCTGACAGGGAACTACGAGCAGTACTTC.